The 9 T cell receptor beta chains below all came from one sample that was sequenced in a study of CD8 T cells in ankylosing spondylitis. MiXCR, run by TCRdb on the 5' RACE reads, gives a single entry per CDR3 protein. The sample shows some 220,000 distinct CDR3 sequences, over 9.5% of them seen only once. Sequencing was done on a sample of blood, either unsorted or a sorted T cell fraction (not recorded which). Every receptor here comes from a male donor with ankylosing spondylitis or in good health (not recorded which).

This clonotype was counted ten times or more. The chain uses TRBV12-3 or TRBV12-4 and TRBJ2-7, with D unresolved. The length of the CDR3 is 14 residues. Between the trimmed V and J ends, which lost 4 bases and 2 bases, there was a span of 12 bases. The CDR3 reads CASSWLGSTYEQYF. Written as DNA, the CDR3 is TGTGCCAGCAGTTGGCTTGGCAGTACCTACGAGCAGTACTTC.

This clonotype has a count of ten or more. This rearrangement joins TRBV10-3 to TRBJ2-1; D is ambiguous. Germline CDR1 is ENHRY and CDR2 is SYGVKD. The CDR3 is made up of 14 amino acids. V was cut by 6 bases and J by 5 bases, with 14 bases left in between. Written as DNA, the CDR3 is TGTGCCATCAGGGATGGCGCAACCAACAATGAGCAGTTCTTC. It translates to CAIRDGATNNEQFF.

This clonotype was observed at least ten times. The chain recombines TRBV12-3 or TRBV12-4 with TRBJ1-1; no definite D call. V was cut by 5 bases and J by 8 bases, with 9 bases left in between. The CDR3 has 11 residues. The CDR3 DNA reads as TGTGCCAGCAGTCCGGAGAACGAAGCTTTCTTT. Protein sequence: CASSPENEAFF.

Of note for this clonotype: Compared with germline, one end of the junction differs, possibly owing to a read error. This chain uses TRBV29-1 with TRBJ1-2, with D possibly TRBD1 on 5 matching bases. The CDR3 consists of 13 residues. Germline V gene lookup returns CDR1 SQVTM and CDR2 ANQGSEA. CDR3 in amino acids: CSVEGGTGYGCTF. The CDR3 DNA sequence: TGCAGCGTTGAAGGGGGGACTGGCTATGGCTGCACCTTC.

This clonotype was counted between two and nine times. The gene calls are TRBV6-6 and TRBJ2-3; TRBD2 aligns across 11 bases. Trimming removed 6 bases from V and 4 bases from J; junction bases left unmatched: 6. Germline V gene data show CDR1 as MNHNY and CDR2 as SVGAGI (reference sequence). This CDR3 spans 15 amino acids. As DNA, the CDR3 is TGTGCCAGCAGGCTTCTAGCGGGAGGCCCAGATACGCAGTATTTT. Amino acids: CASRLLAGGPDTQYF.

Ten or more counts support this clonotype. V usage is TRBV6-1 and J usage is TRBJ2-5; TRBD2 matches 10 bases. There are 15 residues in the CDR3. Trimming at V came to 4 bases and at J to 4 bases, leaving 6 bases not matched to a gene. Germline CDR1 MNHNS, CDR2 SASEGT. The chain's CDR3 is CASSGLAGVGETQYF. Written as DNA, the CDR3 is TGTGCCAGCAGTGGGCTAGCGGGAGTGGGAGAGACCCAGTACTTC.

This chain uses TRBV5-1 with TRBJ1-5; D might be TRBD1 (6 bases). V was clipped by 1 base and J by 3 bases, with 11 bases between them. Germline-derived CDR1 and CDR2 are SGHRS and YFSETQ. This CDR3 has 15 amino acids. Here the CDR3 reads CASSLSGQLNQPQHF. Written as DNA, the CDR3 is TGCGCCAGCAGCTTGTCAGGACAGCTCAATCAGCCCCAGCATTTT.

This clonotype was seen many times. The CDR3 nucleotides are TGTGCCAGCAGTTTCGGGGGGGCGGATACGCAGTATTTT. Its protein is CASSFGGADTQYF. The V and J genes are TRBV27 and TRBJ2-3, with 8 bases matching TRBD2. The germline V gene has CDR1 MNHEY and CDR2 SMNVEV (reference sequence). The CDR3 covers 13 residues. J gave up 6 bases and V 3 bases, and 2 bases lay outside the gene matches.

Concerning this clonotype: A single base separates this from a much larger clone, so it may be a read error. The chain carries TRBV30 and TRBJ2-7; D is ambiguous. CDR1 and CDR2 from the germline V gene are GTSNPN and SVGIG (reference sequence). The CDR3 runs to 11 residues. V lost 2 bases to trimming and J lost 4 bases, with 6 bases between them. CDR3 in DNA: TGTGCCTGGAGTTTAGGGTACGAGCAGTACTTC. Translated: CAWSLGYEQYF.